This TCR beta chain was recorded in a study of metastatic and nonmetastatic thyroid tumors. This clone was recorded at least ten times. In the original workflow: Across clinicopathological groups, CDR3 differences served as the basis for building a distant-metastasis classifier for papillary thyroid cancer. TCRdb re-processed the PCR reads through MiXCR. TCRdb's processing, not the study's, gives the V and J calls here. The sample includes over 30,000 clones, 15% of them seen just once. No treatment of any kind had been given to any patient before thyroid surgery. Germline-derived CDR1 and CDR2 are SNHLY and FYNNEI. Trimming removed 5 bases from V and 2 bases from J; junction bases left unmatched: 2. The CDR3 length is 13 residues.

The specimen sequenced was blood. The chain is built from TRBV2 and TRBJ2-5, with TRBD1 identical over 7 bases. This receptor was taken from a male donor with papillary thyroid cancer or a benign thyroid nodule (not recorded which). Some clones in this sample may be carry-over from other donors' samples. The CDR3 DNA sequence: TGTGCCAGCAGTCGGGACAGTCAAGAGACCCAGTACTTC. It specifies CASSRDSQETQYF.